The T cell receptor beta chain under discussion was sequenced for a study of blood T cells in healthy people across ages. Study-wide results and limits: Unsorted PBMCs blocked a conclusive comparison of naive and antigen-experienced cells.

Comment on this clonotype: The antigen remains undetermined.

Next came a second PCR, run for about 6 to 11 cycles, which used a sample-barcoded 5' primer along with a J-beta primer mix. Every cDNA molecule bore a tag from a template-switch adaptor containing 12 random nucleotides. MiXCR, applied by TCRdb to the 5' RACE reads, yields one record per CDR3 protein. This table has around 1.1 million distinct CDR3 sequences, 35% to 45% appearing once. This CDR3 has 16 residues. Germline loops: CDR1 LNHNV, CDR2 YYDKDF (reference sequence). The V call is TRBV15, the J call TRBJ2-4; TRBD1 agrees at 7 bases. The DNA end lines up better with TRBJ2-7; the J call may be wrong. The sample consisted of blood. This TCR derives from a man aged 18 to 29 in good health. CDR3: CATSRDKYRGRYEQYF. The DNA of the CDR3 is TGTGCCACCAGCAGAGATAAATACAGGGGCCGTTACGAGCAGTACTTC.